Included here is one TCR beta chain sequence, with context. Sequenced by immunoSEQ multiplex PCR; TCRdb stores in-frame clones only, minus some. The sample yields tens of thousands of clones, roughly 90% seen once. The sample comes from a study of blood T cell repertoires in COVID-19. This CDR3 is 16 amino acids long. The germline CDR1 and CDR2 sequences are SGHRS and YFSETQ. Trimming took 3 bases from V and 2 from J, leaving 14 bases between them. The chain joins TRBV5-1 to TRBJ2-2; possible D gene TRBD2, 6 bases. Sequenced material: peripheral blood. The origin of this receptor is a man aged 45 to 65 with active COVID-19. The CDR3 protein is CASSSAGRSNTGELFF. In nucleotides, the CDR3 is TGCGCCAGCAGCTCTGCGGGACGGAGTAACACCGGGGAGCTGTTTTTT.